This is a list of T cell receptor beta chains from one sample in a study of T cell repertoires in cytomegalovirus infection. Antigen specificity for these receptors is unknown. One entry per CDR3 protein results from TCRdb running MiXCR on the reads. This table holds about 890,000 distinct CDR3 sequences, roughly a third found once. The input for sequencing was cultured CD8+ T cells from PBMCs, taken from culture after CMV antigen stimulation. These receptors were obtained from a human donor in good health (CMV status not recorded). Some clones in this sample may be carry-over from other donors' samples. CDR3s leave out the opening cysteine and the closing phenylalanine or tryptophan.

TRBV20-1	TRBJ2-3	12	SARLGTATDTQY
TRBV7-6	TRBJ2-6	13	ASSSPGSGANVLT
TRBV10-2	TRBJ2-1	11	ASSVSRWGEQF
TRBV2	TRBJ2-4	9	ASLDGGLQY
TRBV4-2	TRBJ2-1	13	ASSQVGQGGNEQF
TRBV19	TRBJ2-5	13	ASSRLAGGQETQY
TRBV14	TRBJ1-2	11	ASSPSRSYGYT
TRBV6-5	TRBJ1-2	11	ASSSRTNYGYT
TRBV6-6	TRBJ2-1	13	ASSYGQGVLNEQF
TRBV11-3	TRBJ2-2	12	ASSFDPNTGELF
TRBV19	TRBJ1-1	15	ASTPWVRGAGDTEAF
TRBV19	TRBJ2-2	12	ASSTLGIPGELF
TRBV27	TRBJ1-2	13	ASSIRNPKVYGYT
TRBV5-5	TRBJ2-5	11	ASIWGAEETQY
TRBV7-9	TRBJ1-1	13	ASSPQGLAGTEAF
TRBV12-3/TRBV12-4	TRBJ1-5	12	ASSRGQHNQPQH
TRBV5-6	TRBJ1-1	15	ASSLGGRRELNTEAF
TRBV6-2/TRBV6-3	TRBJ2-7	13	ASSTRLATSYEQY
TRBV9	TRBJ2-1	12	ASSLTDIYNEQF
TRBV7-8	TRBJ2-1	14	ASSLNGAGTTNEQF
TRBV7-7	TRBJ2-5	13	ASSFRQGGRETQY
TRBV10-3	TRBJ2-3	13	AISESVEGDDTQY
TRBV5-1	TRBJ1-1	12	ASSLQGEGTEAF
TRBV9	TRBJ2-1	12	ASRGGWGSNEQF
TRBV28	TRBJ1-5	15	ASSPREGQGGNQPQH
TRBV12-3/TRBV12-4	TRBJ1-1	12	ASRLQGPNTEAF
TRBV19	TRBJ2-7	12	VSSPGQGAYEQY
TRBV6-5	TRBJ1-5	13	ASSSGLGSNQPQH
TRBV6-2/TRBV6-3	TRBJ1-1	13	ASSYSRSVNTEAF
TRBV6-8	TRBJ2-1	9	ASSSVHEQF
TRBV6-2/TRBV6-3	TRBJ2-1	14	ATELKGQVGYNEQF
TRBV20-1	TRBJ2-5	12	SARRQGARETQY
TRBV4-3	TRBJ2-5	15	ASSQERVAGLQETQY
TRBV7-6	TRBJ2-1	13	ASSHGTGGDNEQF
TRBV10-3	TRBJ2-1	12	AISESWQDNEQF
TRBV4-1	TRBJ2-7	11	ASSQDGRSQEY
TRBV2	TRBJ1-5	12	ASSEESPSQPQH
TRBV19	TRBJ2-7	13	ASSTPGQGAAEQY
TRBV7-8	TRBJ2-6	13	ASRPASSGANVLT
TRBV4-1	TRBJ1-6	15	ASSQDPGQGAYSPLH
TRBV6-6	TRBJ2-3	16	ASSYRVQPERYTDTQY
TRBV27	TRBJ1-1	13	ASSFLDRRNTEAF
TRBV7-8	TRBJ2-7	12	ASSDGGTLYEQY
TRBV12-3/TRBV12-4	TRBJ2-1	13	ASSLLYIGHNEQF
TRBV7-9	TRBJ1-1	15	ASSFRVQTAVTLGAF
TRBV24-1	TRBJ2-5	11	ATSDLGPGTQY
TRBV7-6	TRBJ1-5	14	ASSQGRTARNQPQH
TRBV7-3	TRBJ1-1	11	ASSRKVSTEAF
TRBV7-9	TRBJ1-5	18	ASSFSEGQARKYSNQPQH
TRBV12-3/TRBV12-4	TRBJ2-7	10	ASSPGRIEQY